The 26 T cell receptor beta chains below were found in one sample sequenced in a study of early T cells in non-severe SARS-CoV-2 infection. MiXCR, applied by TCRdb to the 5' RACE reads, yields one record per CDR3 protein. The table has around 77,000 distinct CDR3 sequences, about 12% seen once. The sequencing used whole blood, collected at baseline. The receptors were gathered from an adult who was a healthcare worker with PCR-confirmed SARS-CoV-2 infection or an uninfected control (not recorded which). The donor label of this sample is uncertain.

J is TRBJ2-1 and V is TRBV28, with 10 bases fitting TRBD2. Unmatched junction bases numbered 2, after V lost 5 bases and J lost 1 base. The CDR3 is made up of 15 amino acids. Germline assignment: CDR1 MDHEN and CDR2 SYDVKM. The CDR3 region is CASSASGRSYNEQFF. In DNA, the CDR3 is TGTGCCAGCAGTGCTAGCGGGAGATCCTACAATGAGCAGTTCTTC.

In this sample, this clonotype turned up many times. The rearrangement joins TRBV19 to TRBJ2-2; tentatively, D is TRBD2 (5 bases). The CDR3 loop spans 15 amino acids. Germline assignment: CDR1 LNHDA and CDR2 SQIVND (reference sequence). Trimming pared 6 bases from V and 4 bases from J, leaving 15 bases between. In DNA form, the CDR3 reads TGTGCCAGTAGGTTTAAGGGCGCGGGCACCGGGGAGCTGTTTTTT. Protein: CASRFKGAGTGELFF.

The table lists this clonotype with many counts. The chain recombines TRBV30 with TRBJ1-5, with D unresolved. Germline-derived CDR1 and CDR2 are GTSNPN and SVGIG (reference sequence). Trimming cost V 2 bases and J 7 bases, with 12 bases left between them. The CDR3 extends over 13 amino acids. CDR3 in amino acids: CAWSNGVQQPQHF. CDR3 in DNA: TGTGCCTGGAGTAACGGGGTGCAGCAGCCCCAGCATTTT.

The V call is TRBV2, the J call TRBJ2-7; 7 bases agree with TRBD1. The germline gives CDR1 SNHLY, CDR2 FYNNEI. The CDR3 contains 13 residues. Trimming at V came to 4 bases and at J to 3 bases, leaving 3 bases not matched to a gene. The CDR3, as DNA: TGTGCCAGCAGTGTCCCAGGGGGCTACGAGCAGTACTTC. Amino acid sequence: CASSVPGGYEQYF.

The CDR3, as DNA: TGCAGTGCTAGAGTTCCGGTAGCGGGGGCGAGCACAGATACGCAGTATTTT. Protein product: CSARVPVAGASTDTQYF. The gene calls are TRBV20-1 and TRBJ2-3; TRBD2 matches 9 bases. Germline values: CDR1 DFQATT, CDR2 SNEGSKA (reference sequence). After removal of 1 base from V and 0 bases from J, the junction contained 8 bases not matched to a gene. This CDR3 is 17 amino acids long.

This clonotype was detected many times. This rearrangement joins TRBV27 to TRBJ1-4; 7 nucleotides align to TRBD1. V lost 4 bases to trimming and J lost 0 bases; unmatched junction nucleotides: 20. Per germline, CDR1 MNHEY and CDR2 SMNVEV (reference sequence). The CDR3 is 21 amino acids. The CDR3 coding sequence is TGTGCCAGCAGTTACCTGGGAAGGGACAGACTTTCACCTGCAACTAATGAAAAACTGTTTTTT. This encodes CASSYLGRDRLSPATNEKLFF.

This clonotype was detected many times. V is TRBV7-3 and J is TRBJ1-1; D call uncertain. Trimming removed 1 base from V and 6 bases from J, with 18 bases in between. The CDR3 extends over 16 amino acids. In germline, CDR1 is SGHTA, CDR2 FQGTGA. The CDR3 DNA reads TGTGCCAGCAGCTTAAGGAGGATGAGGGATGTGGCTGAAGCTTTCTTT. Protein: CASSLRRMRDVAEAFF.

This clonotype was seen a few times. The chain employs TRBV11-2 and TRBJ2-5, with a weak D call TRBD1 (5 bases). CDR3 length: 15 amino acids. The germline V and J ends were trimmed by 5 bases and 2 bases, with 15 bases remaining between them. In germline, CDR1 is SGHAT, CDR2 FQNNGV. For the CDR3, the DNA is TGTGCCAGCAGCCGTATGGGGCGGATACAAGAGACCCAGTACTTC. As protein: CASSRMGRIQETQYF.

Notes on this clonotype: A much larger clone differs by one base, so this may be a read error. The chain couples TRBV2 to TRBJ1-2; possibly TRBD1 for D (5 bases). The ends were cut back, 7 bases at V and 4 bases at J, with 16 bases in the middle. CDR1 and CDR2 from the germline V gene are SNHLY and FYNNEI. The CDR3 covers 14 residues. The CDR3 nucleotides read TGTGCCAGCATTCCGACACAGGAGATCTATGGCTACACCTTC. Its translation: CASIPTQEIYGYTF.

This clonotype was picked up a small number of times. The chain has TRBV2 and TRBJ1-1; 8 bases line up with TRBD1. This CDR3 has 18 amino acids. The V gene's germline CDR1 is SNHLY and CDR2 FYNNEI. With V trimmed by 1 base and J by 1 base, 11 bases remained unmatched. The CDR3: CASSEVGEQGVWNTEAFF. CDR3 in DNA: TGTGCCAGCAGTGAAGTTGGAGAACAGGGGGTCTGGAACACTGAAGCTTTCTTT.

As DNA, the CDR3 is TGTGCCAGCACTCACGGGAGTAACAATCAGCCCCAGCATTTT. It is translated as CASTHGSNNQPQHF. V is TRBV12-3 or TRBV12-4 and J is TRBJ1-5; D unclear. The CDR3 runs 14 residues. Deletions cut 7 bases from V and 3 bases from J, with 13 bases between.

This chain connects TRBV20-1 to TRBJ2-1; D gene ambiguous. Trimming pared 6 bases from V and 8 bases from J, leaving 11 bases between. The germline CDR1 and CDR2 sequences are DFQATT and SNEGSKA (reference sequence). The CDR3 is 11 amino acids. The CDR3 here is CSAKGEDEQFF. DNA of the CDR3: TGCAGTGCAAAAGGCGAGGATGAGCAGTTCTTC.

The genes are TRBV20-1 and TRBJ2-5, with D tentatively TRBD1 or TRBD2 (5 bases each). Germline loops: CDR1 DFQATT, CDR2 SNEGSKA (reference sequence). The CDR3 spans 14 residues. The V gene lost 3 bases and the J gene lost 3 bases, with 14 bases spanning the gap. As DNA, the CDR3 is TGCAGTGCTAGTCCCTTAAGAGGGGAAGAGACCCAGTACTTC. This codes for CSASPLRGEETQYF.

The chain has TRBV4-3 and TRBJ2-7, with a tentative D call TRBD1 (6 bases). The CDR3 sequence is 13 residues long. V was pared by 1 base and J by 5 bases, with 9 bases between. CDR1 and CDR2 (germline): LGHNA, YSLEER. The CDR3 protein is CASSQGPGDEQYF. The CDR3 region has the DNA TGCGCCAGCAGCCAAGGGCCAGGGGACGAGCAGTACTTC.

The genes are TRBV6-2 or TRBV6-3 and TRBJ2-5; D not certain. With 0 bases removed from V and 2 bases from J, the gap between germline ends came to 10 bases. CDR3 length: 15 amino acids. In germline, CDR1 is MNHEY, CDR2 SVGEGT. The DNA for the CDR3 is TGTGCCAGCAGTTACTCGGGCAGACCTCAAGAGACCCAGTACTTC. Protein: CASSYSGRPQETQYF.

This sequence joins TRBV6-2 or TRBV6-3 and TRBJ1-5, with unresolved D. Per germline, CDR1 MNHEY and CDR2 SVGEGT. This CDR3 contains 15 residues. The V gene lost 3 bases and the J gene lost 3 bases, with 12 bases spanning the gap. The CDR3 DNA is TGTGCCAGCAGTTATGCTTGGACGGACAATCAGCCCCAGCATTTT. It codes for CASSYAWTDNQPQHF.

This clonotype was seen only once. The V call is TRBV25-1, the J call TRBJ1-1, with D unclear. Germline values: CDR1 MGHDK, CDR2 SYGVNS. Trimming removed 3 bases from V and 8 bases from J, with 13 bases in between. The CDR3 contains 13 residues. CDR3 sequence: CASSEGRGGEAFF. CDR3 in DNA: TGTGCCAGCAGTGAGGGTCGAGGAGGGGAAGCTTTCTTT.

In this sample, this clonotype turned up a few times. The chain has TRBV6-2 or TRBV6-3 and TRBJ1-3; D remains unclear. Germline CDR1 and CDR2: MNHEY and SVGEGT. The V end lost 11 bases, the J end lost 4 bases, and 6 bases lay between the germline ends. This CDR3 has 10 residues. The CDR3 loop reads CAAMGNTIYF. For the CDR3, the DNA is TGTGCCGCGATGGGAAACACCATATATTTT.

The chain joins TRBV5-1 to TRBJ2-3; the match to TRBD1 covers 10 bases. CDR1 SGHRS and CDR2 YFSETQ come from the germline V gene. Trimming at V came to 5 bases and at J to 1 base, leaving 1 base not matched to a gene. The CDR3 loop spans 14 amino acids. The CDR3 sequence: CASRGTGGTDTQYF. The CDR3 DNA reads as TGCGCCAGCAGGGGGACAGGGGGCACAGATACGCAGTATTTT.

This clonotype was picked up many times. This chain links TRBV20-1 with TRBJ2-2; a weak D match, TRBD1 (5 bases). This CDR3 has 14 residues. Germline lookup yields CDR1 DFQATT and CDR2 SNEGSKA (reference sequence). V lost 1 base, J lost 5 bases, and 11 bases lay in between. The CDR3 reads CSARGRVATGELFF. CDR3 coding DNA: TGCAGTGCTAGAGGCAGGGTCGCAACCGGGGAGCTGTTTTTT.

The chain joins TRBV12-3 or TRBV12-4 to TRBJ1-2, with TRBD1 as a possible D gene (5 bases). V lost 6 bases, J lost 14 bases, and 22 bases lay in between. CDR3 length: 13 amino acids. The DNA of the CDR3 is TGTGCCAGCAGGCCCGGGGGAGCGTTGACATTTACCTTC. Amino acids: CASRPGGALTFTF.

A few counts support this clonotype. V is TRBV9 and J is TRBJ1-2; perhaps TRBD1 as D (6 bases). Germline loops: CDR1 SGDLS, CDR2 YYNGEE. V lost 5 bases and J lost 4, with 9 bases in between. The CDR3 loop spans 12 amino acids. In nucleotides, the CDR3 is TGTGCCAGCAGGGACAGCATCTATGGCTACACCTTC. The encoded protein is CASRDSIYGYTF.

This clonotype was seen a few times. This chain uses TRBV25-1 with TRBJ2-7; 8 nucleotides match TRBD1. V gave up 3 bases and J gave up 0 bases; unmatched junction bases: 4. Germline V gives CDR1 MGHDK, CDR2 SYGVNS. The CDR3 totals 15 residues. CDR3 sequence reads: CASSDGTGFSYEQYF. The CDR3 region has the DNA TGTGCCAGCAGTGACGGGACAGGATTCTCCTACGAGCAGTACTTC.

This clonotype was detected ten times or more. This chain uses TRBV6-6 with TRBJ2-2; 8 nucleotides agree with TRBD2. V shed 8 bases and J 0 bases; nucleotides not matched to a gene: 5. The CDR3 sequence is 15 residues long. Per germline, CDR1 MNHNY and CDR2 SVGAGI (reference sequence). The chain's CDR3 is CASAPGLANTGELFF. In DNA, the CDR3 is TGTGCCAGCGCGCCGGGACTAGCGAACACCGGGGAGCTGTTTTTT.

This clonotype was detected ten times or more. V and J are TRBV12-5 and TRBJ1-2, with unresolved D. Germline V gives CDR1 LGHNT, CDR2 FRNRAP. The CDR3 runs 12 residues. Trimming stripped 9 bases from V and 0 bases from J, with 8 bases between. CDR3 region: CASSGSNYGYTF. The DNA for the CDR3 is TGTGCTAGCTCCGGGTCTAACTATGGCTACACCTTC. Full variable domain (remainder filled in from reference TRBV12-5 and TRBJ1-2): DARVTQTPRHKVTEMGQEVTMRCQPILGHNTVFWYRQTMMQGLELLAYFRNRAPLDDSGMPKDRFSAEMPDATLATLKIQPSEPRDSAVYFCASSGSNYGYTFGSGTRLTVV.

This clonotype has a handful of counts. The J gene is TRBJ2-1, the V gene TRBV6-6, with 9 bases aligning to TRBD2. The V gene's germline CDR1 is MNHNY and CDR2 SVGAGI (reference sequence). With 8 bases clipped from V and 6 bases from J, the junction kept 8 bases outside the gene matches. The CDR3 is 14 residues long. This CDR3 is CASRRAGGSNEQFF. DNA of the CDR3: TGTGCCAGCCGACGGGCGGGGGGGTCCAATGAGCAGTTCTTC.